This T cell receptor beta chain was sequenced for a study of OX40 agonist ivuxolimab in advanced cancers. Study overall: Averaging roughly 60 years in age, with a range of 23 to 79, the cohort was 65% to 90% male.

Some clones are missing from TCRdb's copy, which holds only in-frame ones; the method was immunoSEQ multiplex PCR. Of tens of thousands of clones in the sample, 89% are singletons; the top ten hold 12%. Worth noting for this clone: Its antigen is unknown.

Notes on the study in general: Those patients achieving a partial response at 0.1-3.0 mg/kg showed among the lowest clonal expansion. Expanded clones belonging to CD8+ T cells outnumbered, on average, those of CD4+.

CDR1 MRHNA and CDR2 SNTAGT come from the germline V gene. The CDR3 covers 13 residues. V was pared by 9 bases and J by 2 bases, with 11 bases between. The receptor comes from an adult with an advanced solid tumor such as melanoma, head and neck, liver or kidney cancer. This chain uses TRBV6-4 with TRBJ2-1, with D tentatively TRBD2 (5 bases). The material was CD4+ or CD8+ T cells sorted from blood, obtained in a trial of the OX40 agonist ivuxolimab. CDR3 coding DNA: TGTGCCAGGCGGGTACAAGCCTACAATGAGCAGTTCTTC. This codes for CARRVQAYNEQFF.